This TCR beta chain is from a study of OX40 agonist ivuxolimab in advanced cancers. Study-level background: Ivuxolimab, which targeted the costimulatory receptor OX40 (CD134), was an agonistic, fully human IgG2 monoclonal antibody. Intravenous ivuxolimab was administered to patients every 2 weeks at six dose levels: 0.01, 0.1, 0.3, 1.5, 3 and 10 mg/kg. Among the approximately 50 dose-escalation patients, about 19 had hepatocellular carcinoma, 15 or so melanoma, 9 renal cell carcinoma and 9 head and neck cancer. In the dose-escalation cohort, more than 80% of patients were male, and the mean age was 60 years with a range of roughly 20 to 85. Prior anti-PD-1, anti-PD-L1 or anti-CTLA-4 therapy was permitted, and approximately 39% of dose-escalation patients had received checkpoint inhibitors. Partial responses were achieved by three dose-escalation patients, of whom one had hepatocellular carcinoma and two had cutaneous melanoma. Peripheral TCRbeta sequencing aimed to test whether ivuxolimab altered TCR sequence diversity and caused clonal T-cell expansion. The monotherapy dose-escalation portion (N ≈ 52 patients) of the phase I ivuxolimab trial is reported in the paper. Overall results and qualifications from the work: Antigen specificity was not determined for the clonally expanded peripheral T cells. After ivuxolimab, CD8+ T cells had more expanded clones than CD4+ T cells on average. At doses of 0.1 to 3.0 mg/kg, clonal expansion of both CD4+ and CD8+ blood T cells was observed from baseline to week 6. In partial responders in the 0.1-3.0 mg/kg groups, normalized peripheral clonal expansion was found to be among the lowest, especially among CD8+ T cells. Low levels of normalized T-cell clonal expansion were also seen in some patients who did not respond.

Including the terminal cysteine and phenylalanine, the CDR3 comprises 12 residues. The entry retains the CDR3 DNA only, 36 bases that are in frame from base 1. To sequence the TCRbeta CDR3 region, genomic DNA was isolated from the sorted cells. TCRbeta CDR3 regions were sequenced using the immunoSEQ Assay. Entries here come from immuneACCESS through TCRdb and include only in-frame sequences with V and J called. Some clones fail to appear in such tables; in the studies checked, an unresolved V gene covers under half of the shortfall, and the cause of the remainder is unknown. Here the sample has 71,000 or so clones; 91% occur a single time. Together, the top ten hold less than 2.5% of the sample. The trial excluded patients who had a history of autoimmune disease or who were on systemic immunosuppression. In every dose cohort, peripheral blood was drawn for TCR sequencing at baseline, cycle 4 day 1, and cycle 7 day 1. Samples were obtained from an open-label, multicenter, first-in-human phase I dose-escalation trial of ivuxolimab. Adults with locally advanced or metastatic head and neck squamous cell, hepatocellular, melanoma or renal cell carcinoma were enrolled in the trial. Before TCR sequencing, CD4+ T cells and CD8+ T cells from peripheral blood were sorted into separate populations.

Concerning this clone itself: Its binding antigen is unknown. There are no base qualities to consult, and no much larger clone falls within one base.

This sequence was found in an adult with an advanced solid tumor such as melanoma, head and neck, liver or kidney cancer. Specimen: CD4+ or CD8+ T cells sorted from blood, collected in a trial of the OX40 agonist ivuxolimab. The chain is encoded by TRBV21-1 joined to TRBJ1-2. TRBV21-1 is a recognized pseudogene. The DNA is as follows: TGTGCCAGCAGCAAAGACCCGGAGGGCTACACCTTC. This encodes CASSKDPEGYTF.